The T cell receptor (beta chain) described here comes from a study of shared clonotypes between healthy human individuals. Germline CDR1 is LGHNT and CDR2 is FRNRAP. This CDR3 contains 16 residues. V was cut by 0 bases and J by 0 bases, with 11 bases left in between. Samples underwent the assay at deep level. The method was immunoSEQ multiplex PCR; TCRdb's version includes in-frame clones alone and lacks a portion of them. The data contain 950,000 to 1,100,000 clones, around 74% of them singletons. Regarding the study as a whole: Non-shared clonotypes had lower generation probabilities than clonotypes shared by all four sorted-subset donors. There were few donors, and this limited the genetic and exposure-history diversity represented.

On this clone: The antigen remains unidentified.

HIV-negative, healthy adults without recent acute infections or vaccinations were the donors. The source is a man between 18 and 29 years old in good health. The chain couples TRBV12-5 to TRBJ1-2; D perhaps matches TRBD1 (5 bases). Sequencing was carried out using memory CD4+ T cells sorted from blood. Sample subset: CD45RA-negative fraction. The CDR3 DNA is TGTGCTAGTGGTTTGGTTCGCGAGACAGCTAACTATGGCTACACCTTC. Its translation is CASGLVRETANYGYTF. The full variable domain, completed using reference TRBV12-5 and TRBJ1-2, is DARVTQTPRHKVTEMGQEVTMRCQPILGHNTVFWYRQTMMQGLELLAYFRNRAPLDDSGMPKDRFSAEMPDATLATLKIQPSEPRDSAVYFCASGLVRETANYGYTFGSGTRLTVV.